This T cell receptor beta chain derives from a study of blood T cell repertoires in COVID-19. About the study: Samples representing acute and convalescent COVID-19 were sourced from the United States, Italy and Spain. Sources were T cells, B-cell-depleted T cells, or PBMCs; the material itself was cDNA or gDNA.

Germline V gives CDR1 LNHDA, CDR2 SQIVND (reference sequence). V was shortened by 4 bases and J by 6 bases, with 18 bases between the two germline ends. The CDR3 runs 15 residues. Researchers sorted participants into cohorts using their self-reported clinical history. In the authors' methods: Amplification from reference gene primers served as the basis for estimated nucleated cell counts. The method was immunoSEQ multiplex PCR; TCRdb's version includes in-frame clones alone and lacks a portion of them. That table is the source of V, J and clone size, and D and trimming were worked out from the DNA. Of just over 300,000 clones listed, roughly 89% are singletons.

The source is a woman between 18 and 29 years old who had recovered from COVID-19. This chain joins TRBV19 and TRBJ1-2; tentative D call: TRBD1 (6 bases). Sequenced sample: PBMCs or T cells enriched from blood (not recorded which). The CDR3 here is CASSTTGLIIDGYTF. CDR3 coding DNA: TGTGCCAGTAGTACTACAGGGCTAATAATCGATGGCTACACCTTC.